This entry is about one TCR beta chain. What this receptor recognizes is not known. Qualities for individual bases were not recorded, and no much larger clone is one base off. CDR3 length: 15 amino acids, cysteine to phenylalanine. CDR3 DNA is the only sequence kept; it has 45 bases, read in frame from the first base. Clipping removes 2 bases from V and 8 bases from J, with 7 as the unmatched junction base count. The CDR1 and CDR2 encoded by the germline V gene are MNHNS and SASEGT. The sample's time point label, in plain terms: recipient sample about 28 days before transplant, after cytoreduction. Recipient blood was collected about 28 days before transplant and at days 30, 100 and 180 after transplant. Using Nuclei Lysis Solution, genomic DNA was extracted from unfractionated peripheral blood mononuclear cells that were either fresh or cryopreserved. The sample comes from a study of T cell clonotyping in hematopoietic cell transplantation (TCRdb year 2021). Background for the entire study: Recipient samples taken before transplant were collected after cytoreduction. The study collected 135 blood samples from some 35 consecutive transplant recipients and their related donors. Patient recruitment ran from 2015 to January 2017, and follow-up continued until September 2020 or death.

With the immunoSEQ assay, which is a bias-controlled multiplex PCR relying on V- and J-specific primers, TCR beta CDR3 regions were amplified from genomic DNA. A proprietary barcode and Illumina adapter sequences were added to the CDR3 amplicons in a second PCR step. CDR3 libraries were sequenced on an Illumina MiSeq instrument. In the paper's pipeline: Export and quality control were handled in immunoSEQ Analyzer 3.0, while downstream analyses relied on R Bioconductor and Immunarch. Only productive rearrangements in the normalized downsampled data set were used to calculate repertoire metrics. Clonotypes larger than 5 templates in the normalized cohort were defined as pathologically expanded. The Inverse Simpson Index was used to measure repertoire diversity. To capture all clonotypes, CMV-specificity analyses were performed on the non-normalized data set. Not all clones reach the TCRdb copy of this immuneACCESS table, which keeps in-frame sequences only. Checked studies attribute under half of the gap to unresolved V genes and leave the rest unexplained. D and trimming come from the DNA, and the V and J calls and clone size come from that table. The sample profile shows fewer than 15,000 clones; 75% to 90% of them were found once. The top ten hold approximately 16% of the sample.

The investigation overall reported the following: After transplant, TCR diversity in recipients dropped, and pathologically expanded clonotypes climbed progressively between day 30 and day 180. Sample size was limited, and cells were not sorted, so CD4 and CD8 repertoire contributions could not be separated. Inverse Simpson Index values from donors and from recipients before transplant predicted broader TCR repertoire diversity after transplant. Overlap with donor repertoires was found for only a small fraction of recipient repertoires, with over 95% found to appear de novo at the given depth.

The sample here was peripheral blood mononuclear cells, taken before stem cell transplant. The clonotype was recovered from a man between 60 and 75 years old with acute myeloid leukemia. Some clones in this sample may be carry-over from other donors' samples. The rearranged chain carries TRBV6-1 and TRBJ2-4; 9 of the junction bases match TRBD2. The CDR3 region has the sequence CASSELAGRGDIQYF. The nucleotide sequence is TGTGCCAGCAGTGAACTAGCGGGGAGAGGAGACATTCAGTACTTC.